This TCR beta chain came from a study of blood T cell repertoires in COVID-19 (TCRdb year 2020). Context from the whole study: The collaborator samples originated in the United States, Italy and Spain and spanned the acute and convalescent phases of COVID-19. The material from the prospective study consisted of cDNA or gDNA derived from T cells, B-cell-depleted T cells, or PBMCs. Deeply sampled blood TCRbeta repertoires from subjects exposed to, actively infected with, or recovered from COVID-19 were included in the dataset. A freely available public database, intended as a resource for researchers studying the immune response to SARS-CoV-2, is where the repertoires were released. The samples were drawn from two sources: the first 160 participants of the ongoing ImmuneRACE study, and 1,254 subjects contributed by 6 global collaborators. The sample metadata nearly always contained a de-identified subject ID, COVID-19 status, age in years and sex. HLA class I and class II types, where available, came from metadata supplied by the sample provider rather than from assay-based typing. Study-level results and caveats: The amount of clinical and demographic metadata varied by source and participant and was provided uncurated.

TCRbeta CDR3 regions were amplified from genomic DNA by means of the immunoSEQ Assay, a bias-controlled multiplex PCR. In the authors' own workflow: The number of nucleated cells in each sample was estimated by amplification of reference gene primers within the assay. Sequence reads were collapsed and filtered to measure the absolute abundance of every unique TCRbeta CDR3 rearrangement. For each sample, productive Simpson clonality was calculated by taking the square root of Simpson's diversity index across productive rearrangements. In its TCRdb copy, this immuneACCESS table keeps in-frame sequences only and misses some clones. Where compared with another copy, unresolved V genes explain less than half of these, and the others have no known cause. The V and J calls and clone size come from that table; D and trimming were worked out from the DNA. For this sample the table gives about 100,000 clones, of which around 90% were detected only once. About 6.3% of the sample goes to the ten largest clones.

Concerning this clone itself: Its target antigen remains unknown. No base-level quality is on record; no much larger clone is a single base apart.

The CDR3, from cysteine to phenylalanine, totals 15 residues. Only the CDR3 portion is preserved as DNA: 45 bases, with reading frame beginning at the first base. Germline trimming amounts to 8 bases on V and 3 bases on J, with 10 as the count of junction bases outside the gene matches. From the germline V gene, CDR1 is WSHSY and CDR2 is SAAADI. Each collaborating institution followed its own protocols to collect whole blood in K2EDTA tubes. For TCRbeta analysis, collaborator samples were shipped as frozen whole blood, as isolated PBMCs, or as DNA extracted from either sample type. The rearranged segments are TRBV10-2 and TRBJ2-1, with 7 bases matching TRBD2. The sample taken for sequencing was peripheral blood. The receptor comes from a woman aged 55-69 years with acute or convalescent COVID-19. Here is the DNA: TGCGCCAGCCAGATCGGAGTAGCGGGCTACAATGAGCAGTTCTTC. Its coded protein is CASQIGVAGYNEQFF.